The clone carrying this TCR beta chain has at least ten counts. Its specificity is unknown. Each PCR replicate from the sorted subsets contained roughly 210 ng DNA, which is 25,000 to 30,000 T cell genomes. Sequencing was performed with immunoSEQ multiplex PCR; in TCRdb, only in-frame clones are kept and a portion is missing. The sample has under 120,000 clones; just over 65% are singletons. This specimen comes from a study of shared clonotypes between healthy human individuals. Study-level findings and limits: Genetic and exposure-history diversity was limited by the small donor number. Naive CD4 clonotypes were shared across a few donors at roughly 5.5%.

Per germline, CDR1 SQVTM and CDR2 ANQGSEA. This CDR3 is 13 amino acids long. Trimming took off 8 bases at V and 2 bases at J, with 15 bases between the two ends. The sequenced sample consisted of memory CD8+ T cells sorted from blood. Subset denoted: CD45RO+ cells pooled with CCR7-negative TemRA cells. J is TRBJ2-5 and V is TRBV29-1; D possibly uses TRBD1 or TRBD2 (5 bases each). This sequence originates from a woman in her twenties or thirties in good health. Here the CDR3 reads CSIATGTQETQYF. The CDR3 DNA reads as TGCAGCATAGCAACCGGGACGCAAGAGACCCAGTACTTC. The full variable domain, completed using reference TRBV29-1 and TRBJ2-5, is SAVISQKPSRDICQRGTSLTIQCQVDSQVTMMFWYRQQPGQSLTLIATANQGSEATYESGFVIDKFPISRPNLTFSTLTVSNMSPEDSSIYLCSIATGTQETQYFGPGTRLLVL.